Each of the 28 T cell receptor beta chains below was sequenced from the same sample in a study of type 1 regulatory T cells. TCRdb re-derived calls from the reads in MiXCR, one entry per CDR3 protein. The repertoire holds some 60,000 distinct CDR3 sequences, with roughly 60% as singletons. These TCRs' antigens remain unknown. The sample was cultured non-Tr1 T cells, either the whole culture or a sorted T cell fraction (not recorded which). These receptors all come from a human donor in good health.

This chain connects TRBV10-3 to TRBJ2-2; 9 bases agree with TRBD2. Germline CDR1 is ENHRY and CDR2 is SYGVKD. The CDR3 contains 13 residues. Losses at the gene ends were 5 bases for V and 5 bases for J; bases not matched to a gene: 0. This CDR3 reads CAISLAGTGELFF. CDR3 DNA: TGTGCCATCAGTCTAGCGGGAACCGGGGAGCTGTTTTTT.

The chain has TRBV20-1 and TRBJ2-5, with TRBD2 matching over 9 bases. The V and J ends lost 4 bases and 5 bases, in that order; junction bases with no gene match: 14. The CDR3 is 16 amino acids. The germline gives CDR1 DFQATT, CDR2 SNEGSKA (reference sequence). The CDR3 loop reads CSAIGLAGVSQETQYF. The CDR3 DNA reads TGCAGTGCTATAGGATTAGCGGGAGTTAGTCAGGAGACCCAGTACTTC.

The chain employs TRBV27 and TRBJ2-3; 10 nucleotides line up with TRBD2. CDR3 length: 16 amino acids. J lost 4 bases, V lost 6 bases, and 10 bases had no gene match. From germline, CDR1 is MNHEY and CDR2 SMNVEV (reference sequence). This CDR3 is CASRLQAGGLSDTQYF. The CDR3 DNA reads TGTGCCAGCAGGTTACAAGCGGGAGGGCTATCAGATACGCAGTATTTT.

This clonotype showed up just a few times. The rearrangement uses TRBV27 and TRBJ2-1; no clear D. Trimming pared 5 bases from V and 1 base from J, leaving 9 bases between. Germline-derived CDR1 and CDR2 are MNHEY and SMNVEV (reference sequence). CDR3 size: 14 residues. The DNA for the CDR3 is TGTGCCAGCAGTCCCTGGAGATCCTACAATGAGCAGTTCTTC. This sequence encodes CASSPWRSYNEQFF.

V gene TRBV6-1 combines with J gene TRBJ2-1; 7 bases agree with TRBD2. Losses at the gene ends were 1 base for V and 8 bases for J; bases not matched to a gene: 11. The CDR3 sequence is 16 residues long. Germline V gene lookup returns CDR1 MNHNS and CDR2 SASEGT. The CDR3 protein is CASSEDGRREFHEQFF. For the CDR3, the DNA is TGTGCCAGCAGTGAAGACGGGCGGCGGGAGTTCCATGAGCAGTTCTTC.

CDR3 sequence (DNA): TGCAGTGCTAGGTCGGGGGCTAGCGGGAGTTACGAGCAGTACTTC. This sequence encodes CSARSGASGSYEQYF. This sequence joins TRBV20-1 and TRBJ2-7; TRBD2 matches 10 bases. Germline V lookup: CDR1 DFQATT, CDR2 SNEGSKA (reference sequence). This CDR3 spans 15 amino acids. V shed 3 bases and J 4 bases; nucleotides not matched to a gene: 9.

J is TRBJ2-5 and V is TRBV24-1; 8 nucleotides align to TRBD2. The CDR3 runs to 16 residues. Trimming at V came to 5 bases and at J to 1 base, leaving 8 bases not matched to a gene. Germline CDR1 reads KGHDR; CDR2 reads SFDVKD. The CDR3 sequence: CATSASGRAFQETQYF. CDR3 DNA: TGTGCCACCAGTGCATCCGGGAGGGCCTTCCAAGAGACCCAGTACTTC.

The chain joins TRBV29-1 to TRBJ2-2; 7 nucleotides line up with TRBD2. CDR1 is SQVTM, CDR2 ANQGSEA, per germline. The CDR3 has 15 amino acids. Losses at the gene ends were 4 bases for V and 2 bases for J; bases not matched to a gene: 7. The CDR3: CSVGSTSVNTGELFF. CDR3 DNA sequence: TGCAGCGTTGGAAGTACTAGCGTAAACACCGGGGAGCTGTTTTTT.

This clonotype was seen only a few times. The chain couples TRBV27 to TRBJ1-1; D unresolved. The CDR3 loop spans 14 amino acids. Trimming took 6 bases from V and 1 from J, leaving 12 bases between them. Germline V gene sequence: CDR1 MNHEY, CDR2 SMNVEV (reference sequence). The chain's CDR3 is CASSSVAANTEAFF. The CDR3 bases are TGTGCCAGCAGCTCCGTCGCAGCGAACACTGAAGCTTTCTTT.

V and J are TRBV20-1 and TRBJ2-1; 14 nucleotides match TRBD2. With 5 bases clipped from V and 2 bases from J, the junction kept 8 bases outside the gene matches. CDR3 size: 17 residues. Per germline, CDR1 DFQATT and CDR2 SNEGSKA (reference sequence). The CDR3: CSASGTSGGSPYNEQFF. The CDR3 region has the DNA TGCAGTGCTTCTGGGACTAGCGGGGGATCCCCCTACAATGAGCAGTTCTTC.

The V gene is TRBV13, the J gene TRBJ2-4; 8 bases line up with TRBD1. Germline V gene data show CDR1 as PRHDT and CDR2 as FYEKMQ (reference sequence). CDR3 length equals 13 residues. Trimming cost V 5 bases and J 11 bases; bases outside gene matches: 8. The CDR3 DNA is TGTGCCAGCAGCCAGGACAGGGAGGAGGTTCAGTACTTC. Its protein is CASSQDREEVQYF.

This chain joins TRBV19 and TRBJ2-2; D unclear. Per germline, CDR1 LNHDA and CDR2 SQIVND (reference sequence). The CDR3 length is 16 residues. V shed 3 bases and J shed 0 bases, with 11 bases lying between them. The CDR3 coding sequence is TGTGCCAGTAGTATGAACGGCCGAGCGAACACCGGGGAGCTGTTTTTT. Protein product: CASSMNGRANTGELFF.

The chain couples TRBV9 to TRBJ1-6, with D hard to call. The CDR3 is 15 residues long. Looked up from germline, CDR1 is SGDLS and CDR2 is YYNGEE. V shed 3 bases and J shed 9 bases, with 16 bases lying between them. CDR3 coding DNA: TGTGCCAGCAGCGCCGGAGTCCTGACCAGTTCACCCCTCCACTTT. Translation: CASSAGVLTSSPLHF.

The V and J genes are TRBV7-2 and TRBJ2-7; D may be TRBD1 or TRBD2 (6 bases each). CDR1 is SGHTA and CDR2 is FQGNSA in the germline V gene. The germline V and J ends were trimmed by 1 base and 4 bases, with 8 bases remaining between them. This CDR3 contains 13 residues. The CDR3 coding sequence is TGTGCCAGCAGCTTAGTAGGGGGGTACGAGCAGTACTTC. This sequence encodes CASSLVGGYEQYF.

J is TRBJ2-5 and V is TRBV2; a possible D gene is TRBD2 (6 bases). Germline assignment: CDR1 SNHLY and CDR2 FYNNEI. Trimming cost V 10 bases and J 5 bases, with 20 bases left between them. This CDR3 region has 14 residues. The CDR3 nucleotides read TGTGCCACTAAAAGCGACGGGACTTCTGAGACCCAGTACTTC. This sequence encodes CATKSDGTSETQYF.

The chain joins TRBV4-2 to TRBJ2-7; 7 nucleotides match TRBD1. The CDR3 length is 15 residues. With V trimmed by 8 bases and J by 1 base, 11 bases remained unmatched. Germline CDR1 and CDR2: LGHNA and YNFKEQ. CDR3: CASARDRQTSYEQYF. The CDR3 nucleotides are TGTGCCAGCGCCCGGGACAGACAAACGTCCTACGAGCAGTACTTC.

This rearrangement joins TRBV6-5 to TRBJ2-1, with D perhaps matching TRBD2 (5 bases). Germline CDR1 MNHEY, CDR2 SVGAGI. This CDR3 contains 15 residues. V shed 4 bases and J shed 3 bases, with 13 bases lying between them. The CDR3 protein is CASSSLGKHYNEQFF. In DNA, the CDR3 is TGTGCCAGCAGTTCCCTCGGGAAGCACTACAATGAGCAGTTCTTC.

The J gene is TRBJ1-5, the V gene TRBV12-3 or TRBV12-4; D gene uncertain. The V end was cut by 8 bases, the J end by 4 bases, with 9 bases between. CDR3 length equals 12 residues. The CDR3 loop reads CASCSGNQPQHF. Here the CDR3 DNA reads TGTGCCAGCTGTTCGGGTAATCAGCCCCAGCATTTT.

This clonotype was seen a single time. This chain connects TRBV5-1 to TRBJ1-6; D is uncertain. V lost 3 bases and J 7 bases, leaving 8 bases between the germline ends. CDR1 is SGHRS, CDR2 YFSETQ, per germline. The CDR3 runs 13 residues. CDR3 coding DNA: TGCGCCAGCAGCTACCGGAGCAATTCACCCCTCCACTTT. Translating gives CASSYRSNSPLHF.

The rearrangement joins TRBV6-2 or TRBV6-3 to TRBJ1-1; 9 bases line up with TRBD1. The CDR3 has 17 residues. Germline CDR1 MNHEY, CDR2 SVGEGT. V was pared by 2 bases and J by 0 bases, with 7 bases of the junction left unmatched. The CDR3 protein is CASSYPEGQGMNTEAFF. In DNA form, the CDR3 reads TGTGCCAGCAGTTACCCAGAGGGACAGGGTATGAACACTGAAGCTTTCTTT.

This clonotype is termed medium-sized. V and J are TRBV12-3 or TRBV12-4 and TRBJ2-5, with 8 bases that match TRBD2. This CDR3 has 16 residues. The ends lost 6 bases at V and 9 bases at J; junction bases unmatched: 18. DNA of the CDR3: TGTGCCAGCAGAACCGCGGGAGGCCCTGGGCCGGTGGCCCAGTACTTC. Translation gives CASRTAGGPGPVAQYF.

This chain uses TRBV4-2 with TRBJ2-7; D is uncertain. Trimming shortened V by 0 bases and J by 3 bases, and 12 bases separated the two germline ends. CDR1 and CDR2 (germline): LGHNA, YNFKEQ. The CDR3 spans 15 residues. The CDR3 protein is CASSQDNRVGYEQYF. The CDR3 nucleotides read TGTGCCAGCAGCCAAGATAATAGGGTCGGCTACGAGCAGTACTTC.

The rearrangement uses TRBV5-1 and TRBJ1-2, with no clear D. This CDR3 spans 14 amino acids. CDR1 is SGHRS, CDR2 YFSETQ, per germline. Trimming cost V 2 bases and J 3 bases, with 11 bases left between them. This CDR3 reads CASSFRRGDYGYTF. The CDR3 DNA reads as TGCGCCAGCAGCTTCCGACGGGGTGACTATGGCTACACCTTC.

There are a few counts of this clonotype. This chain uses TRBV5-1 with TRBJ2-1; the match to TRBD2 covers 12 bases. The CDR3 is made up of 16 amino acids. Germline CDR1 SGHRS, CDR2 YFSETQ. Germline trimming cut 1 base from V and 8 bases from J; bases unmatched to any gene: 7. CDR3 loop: CASSLQTSGSGDEQFF. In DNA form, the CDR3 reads TGCGCCAGCAGCTTGCAGACTAGCGGGAGCGGAGATGAGCAGTTCTTC. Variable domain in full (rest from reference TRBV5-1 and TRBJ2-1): KAGVTQTPRYLIKTRGQQVTLSCSPISGHRSVSWYQQTPGQGLQFLFEYFSETQRNKGNFPGRFSGRQFSNSRSEMNVSTLELGDSALYLCASSLQTSGSGDEQFFGPGTRLTVL.

The CDR3 reads CSARYPSVNTIYF. CDR3 bases: TGCAGTGCTAGATATCCATCAGTGAACACCATATATTTT. The rearrangement joins TRBV20-1 to TRBJ1-3; D remains ambiguous. Trimming removed 2 bases at V and 7 bases at J, with 12 bases between. The CDR3 spans 13 residues. CDR1 is DFQATT and CDR2 is SNEGSKA in the germline V gene (reference sequence).

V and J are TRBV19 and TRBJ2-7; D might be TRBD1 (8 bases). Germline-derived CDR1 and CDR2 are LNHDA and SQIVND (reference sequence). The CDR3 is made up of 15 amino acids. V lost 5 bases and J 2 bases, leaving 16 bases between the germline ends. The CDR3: CASSDYRGGTYEQYF. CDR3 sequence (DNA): TGTGCCAGTAGTGATTACAGGGGGGGCACCTACGAGCAGTACTTC. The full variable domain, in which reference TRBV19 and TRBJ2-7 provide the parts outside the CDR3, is DGGITQSPKYLFRKEGQNVTLSCEQNLNHDAMYWYRQDPGQGLRLIYYSQIVNDFQKGDIAEGYSVSREKKESFPLTVTSAQKNPTAFYLCASSDYRGGTYEQYFGPGTRLTVT.

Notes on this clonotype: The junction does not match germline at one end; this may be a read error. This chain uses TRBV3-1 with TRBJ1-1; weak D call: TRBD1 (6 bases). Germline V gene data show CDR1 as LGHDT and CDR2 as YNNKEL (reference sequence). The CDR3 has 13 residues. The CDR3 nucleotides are TGTCCCAGCAGCCGAGGGGGAAACACTGAAGCTTTCTTT. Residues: CPSSRGGNTEAFF.

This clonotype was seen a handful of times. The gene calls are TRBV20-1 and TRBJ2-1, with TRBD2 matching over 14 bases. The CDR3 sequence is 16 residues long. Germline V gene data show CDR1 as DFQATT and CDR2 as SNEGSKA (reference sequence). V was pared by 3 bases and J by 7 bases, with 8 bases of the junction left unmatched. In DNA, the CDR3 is TGCAGTGCTAGGGGGACTAGCGGGAGTGCATTTAATGAGCAGTTCTTC. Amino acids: CSARGTSGSAFNEQFF.